This entry features one T cell receptor beta chain sequence. The data belong to a study of cytomegalovirus exposure and HLA in healthy donors. A multiplex PCR was run with 60 Vbeta primers and 13 Jbeta primers. Method: immunoSEQ multiplex PCR; TCRdb's copy keeps in-frame clones and lacks some. The table includes around 280,000 clones, around nine tenths detected once. This receptor was obtained from a woman between 18 and 29 years old in good health and CMV-seronegative. The material sequenced was PBMCs.

The CDR3 here is CASSVGIQRGQQETQYF. Here the CDR3 DNA reads TGTGCCAGCAGCGTAGGGATCCAGCGGGGGCAGCAAGAGACCCAGTACTTC. This chain connects TRBV9 to TRBJ2-5, with 8 nucleotides matching TRBD2. This CDR3 is 17 amino acids long. CDR1 is SGDLS and CDR2 is YYNGEE in the germline V gene. V was clipped by 0 bases and J by 2 bases; unmatched bases: 9.